This TCR beta chain is from a study of early T cells in non-severe SARS-CoV-2 infection. Looked up from germline, CDR1 is MGHRA and CDR2 is YSYEKL. With 2 bases removed from V and 4 bases from J, the gap between germline ends came to 15 bases. This CDR3 is built from 15 residues. Unique molecular identifier tags were affixed to discrete cDNA molecules. A single record per CDR3 protein comes from TCRdb applying MiXCR to the 5' RACE reads. The data show some 110,000 distinct CDR3 sequences, with about 16% seen just once and less than 25% held by the top ten. This clonotype was counted at least ten times.

J is TRBJ2-7 and V is TRBV4-1, with a tentative D call TRBD2 (6 bases). Source material: whole blood. The clonotype originates from an adult who was a healthcare worker with PCR-confirmed SARS-CoV-2 infection or an uninfected control (not recorded which). DNA of the CDR3: TGCGCCAGCAGCCAATTCCTTAGCGGACCTTACGAGCAGTACTTC. Translation gives CASSQFLSGPYEQYF.